The clone carrying this T cell receptor (beta chain) was observed a handful of times. In Seattle, patients joined the study during active infection and were tracked longitudinally. This entry belongs to a study of blood T cell repertoires in COVID-19. Study summary: Acute-phase and convalescent COVID-19 samples originated in the United States, Italy and Spain. T cells, B-cell-depleted T cells, or PBMCs provided the cDNA or gDNA that served as material.

The CDR3 runs to 13 residues. After removal of 3 bases from V and 5 bases from J, the junction contained 2 bases not matched to a gene. Per the original data handling: For nucleated cells, counts were estimated from reference gene primer amplification. Clones were read by immunoSEQ multiplex PCR, and TCRdb kept only the in-frame ones, dropping some. V, J and clone size derive from that table, while D and trimming were established from the DNA sequence. There are 140,000 or so clones in the sample; about 85% occur only once, and roughly 5.2% lies in the top ten. The clonotype was recovered from a woman in her seventies with COVID-19, enrolled during active disease. The V and J genes are TRBV23-1 and TRBJ2-3; 7 bases are a match to TRBD1. TRBV23-1 is noted as an ORF with a role that remains uncertain. The sequencing input was peripheral blood. In DNA form, the CDR3 reads TGCGCCAGCAGTCAGGGGACAGAAGATACGCAGTATTTT. Its translation: CASSQGTEDTQYF.